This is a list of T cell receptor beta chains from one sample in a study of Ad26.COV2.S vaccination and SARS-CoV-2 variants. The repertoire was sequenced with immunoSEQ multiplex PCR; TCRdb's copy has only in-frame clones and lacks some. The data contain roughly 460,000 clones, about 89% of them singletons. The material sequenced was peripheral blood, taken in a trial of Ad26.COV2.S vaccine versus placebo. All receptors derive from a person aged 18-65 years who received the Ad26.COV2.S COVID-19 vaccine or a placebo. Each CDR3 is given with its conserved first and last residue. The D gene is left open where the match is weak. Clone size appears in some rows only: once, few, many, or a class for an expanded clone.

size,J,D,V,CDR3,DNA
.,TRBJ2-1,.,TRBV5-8,CASSRGMLSSYNEQFF,TGTGCCAGCAGCCGAGGGATGCTGAGCTCCTACAATGAGCAGTTCTTC
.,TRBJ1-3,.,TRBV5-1,CASSFGEGNTIYF,TGCGCCAGCAGCTTCGGTGAAGGAAACACCATATATTTT
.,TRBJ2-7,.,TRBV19,CASSNNAYEQYF,TGTGCCAGTAGTAATAACGCCTACGAGCAGTACTTC
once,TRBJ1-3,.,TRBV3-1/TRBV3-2,CASSAGPRNTIYF,TGTGCCAGCAGCGCGGGACCTAGAAACACCATATATTTT
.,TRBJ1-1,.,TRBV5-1,CASSPQEFFPDMNTEAFF,TGCGCCAGCAGCCCCCAGGAGTTTTTTCCCGATATGAACACTGAAGCTTTCTTT
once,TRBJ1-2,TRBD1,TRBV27,CASSLSIRGPGYGYTF,TGTGCCAGCAGTTTATCGATCAGGGGGCCTGGCTATGGCTACACCTTC
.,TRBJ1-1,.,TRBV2,CASSWTFEAFF,TGTGCCAGCAGTTGGACTTTTGAAGCTTTCTTT
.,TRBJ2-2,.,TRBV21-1,CASSKSAEPRRTGELFF,TGTGCCAGCAGCAAAAGTGCCGAACCAAGGCGGACCGGGGAGCTGTTTTTT
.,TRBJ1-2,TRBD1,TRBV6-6,CASTRDRGKNYGYTF,TGTGCCAGCACCCGGGACAGGGGAAAGAACTATGGCTACACCTTC
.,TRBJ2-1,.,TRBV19,CASSQGSGGYFNEQFF,TGTGCCAGTAGCCAGGGCTCGGGCGGGTATTTTAATGAGCAGTTCTTC
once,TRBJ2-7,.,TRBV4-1,CASSTTSGTGASYEQYF,TGCGCCAGCAGCACGACAAGCGGGACGGGGGCTTCCTACGAGCAGTACTTC
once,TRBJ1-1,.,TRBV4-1,CASSQGGTNEAFF,TGCGCCAGCAGCCAGGGGGGGACGAATGAAGCTTTCTTT
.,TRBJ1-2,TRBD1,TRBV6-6,CASTDRGEIYGYTF,TGTGCCAGCACCGACAGGGGGGAGATCTATGGCTACACCTTC
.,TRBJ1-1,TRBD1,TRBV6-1,CASSDRGTEAFF,TGTGCCAGCAGTGACAGGGGGACTGAAGCTTTCTTT
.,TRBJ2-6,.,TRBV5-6,CASAYRSGANVLTF,TGTGCCAGCGCCTACCGGTCTGGGGCCAACGTCCTGACTTTC
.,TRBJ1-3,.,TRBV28,CASSLAGPSYTIYF,TGTGCCAGCAGTTTGGCAGGCCCTTCCTACACCATATATTTT
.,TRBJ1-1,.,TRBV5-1,CASSGGTGFDTEAFF,TGCGCCAGCAGCGGAGGAACGGGTTTCGACACTGAAGCTTTCTTT
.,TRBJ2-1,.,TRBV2,CASREDSTYNEQFF,TGTGCCAGCAGGGAGGACAGCACTTACAATGAGCAGTTCTTC
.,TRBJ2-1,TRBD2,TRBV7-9,CAIQPGLAGGYSYNEQFF,TGTGCCATCCAACCCGGACTAGCGGGGGGGTACTCCTACAATGAGCAGTTCTTC
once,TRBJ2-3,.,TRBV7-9,CASSPGLSRSDTQYF,TGTGCCAGCAGCCCAGGACTATCCAGATCAGATACGCAGTATTTT
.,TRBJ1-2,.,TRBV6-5,CASSRVDGYGYTF,TGTGCCAGCAGCAGGGTAGACGGCTATGGCTACACCTTC
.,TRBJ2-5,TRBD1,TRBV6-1,CASSERSGGFQETQYF,TGTGCCAGCAGTGAAAGGTCAGGGGGCTTCCAAGAGACCCAGTACTTC
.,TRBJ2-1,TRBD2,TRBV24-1,CATSDYIAGEQFF,TGTGCCACCAGTGATTATATAGCGGGAGAACAGTTCTTC
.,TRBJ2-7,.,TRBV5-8,CASSSGQGTYEQYF,TGTGCCAGCAGCTCGGGGCAGGGTACATACGAGCAGTACTTC
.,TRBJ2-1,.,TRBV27,CASSSSLHEQFF,TGTGCCAGCAGTTCCTCCCTCCATGAGCAGTTCTTC
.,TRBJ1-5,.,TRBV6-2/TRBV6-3,CASSLRQSNQPQHF,TGTGCCAGCAGTCTCCGACAGAGCAATCAGCCCCAGCATTTT
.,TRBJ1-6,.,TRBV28,CASTLPNSPLHF,TGTGCCAGCACCCTCCCAAATTCACCCCTCCACTTT